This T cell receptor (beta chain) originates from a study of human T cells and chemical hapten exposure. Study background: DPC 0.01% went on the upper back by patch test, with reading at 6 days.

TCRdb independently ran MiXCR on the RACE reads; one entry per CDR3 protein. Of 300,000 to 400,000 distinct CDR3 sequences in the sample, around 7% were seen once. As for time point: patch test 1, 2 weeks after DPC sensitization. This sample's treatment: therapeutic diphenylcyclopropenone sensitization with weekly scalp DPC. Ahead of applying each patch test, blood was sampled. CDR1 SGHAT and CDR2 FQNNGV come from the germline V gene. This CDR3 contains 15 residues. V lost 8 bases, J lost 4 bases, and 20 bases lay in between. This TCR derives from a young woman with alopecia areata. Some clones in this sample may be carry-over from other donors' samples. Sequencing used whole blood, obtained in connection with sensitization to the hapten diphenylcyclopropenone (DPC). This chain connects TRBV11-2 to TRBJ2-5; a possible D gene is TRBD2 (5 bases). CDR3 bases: TGTGCCAGCTGCCGGGATGGGTTGTTAGGAGAGACCCAGTACTTC. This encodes CASCRDGLLGETQYF.